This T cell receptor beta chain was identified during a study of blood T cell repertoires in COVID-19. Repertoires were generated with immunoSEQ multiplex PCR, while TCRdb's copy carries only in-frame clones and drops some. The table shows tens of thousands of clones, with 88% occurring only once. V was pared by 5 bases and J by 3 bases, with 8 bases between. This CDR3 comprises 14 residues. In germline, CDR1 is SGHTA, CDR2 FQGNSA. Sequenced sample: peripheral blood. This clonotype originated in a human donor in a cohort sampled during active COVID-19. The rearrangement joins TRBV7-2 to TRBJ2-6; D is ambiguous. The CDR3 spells CASSLTRGANVLTF. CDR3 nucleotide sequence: TGTGCCAGCAGCCTAACTCGTGGGGCCAACGTCCTGACTTTC. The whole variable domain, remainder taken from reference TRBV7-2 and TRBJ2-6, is GAGVSQSPSNKVTEKGKDVELRCDPISGHTALYWYRQSLGQGLEFLIYFQGNSAPDKSGLPSDRFSAERTGGSVSTLTIQRTQQEDSAVYLCASSLTRGANVLTFGAGSRLTVL.